The sequence of this TCR beta chain was determined in a study of immune aging and cytomegalovirus after organ transplant (dated by TCRdb to the early 2020s). In the study overall: Every transplant recipient was given three-drug immunosuppression consisting of prednisone, tacrolimus, and mycophenolate.

Paper-wide results and their limitations: Because CD57 was not measured in the sequencing data, a conservative gene-based aging definition was used instead. Large clones contained a higher proportion of TEMRA cells, and the seven largest clones (1904 cells) acquired aged and TEMRA cells while losing TCM cells. Following viremia, aged-phenotype cells rose post-transplant in clones of any size, with the rise occurring earlier in large clones (days 200-264) than in small clones.

Libraries were made using single-cell sequencing. The sequencing machine was an Illumina NovaSeq 6000. For cell capture and library preparation, the team used the BD Rhapsody Targeted mRNA and AbSeq Reagent Kit in a microwell format. Libraries were prepared to cover TCR, sample tags, AbSeq, and targeted mRNA from the Human T-Cell Expression Panel plus custom TOX and TOX2 primers. Sequencing of the libraries was performed on an Illumina NovaSeq. Concerning the study's data processing: The analysis covered approximately 9,900 cells in total, of which about 7,300 were CD8 T cells and approximately 4,500 were CD8 T cells with an identifiable TCR CDR3. The BD Rhapsody Targeted Analysis Pipeline, including V(D)J processing, was run on the Seven Bridges Genomics platform to process the raw data. Quality control, Sample Tag demultiplexing with Lex-BDSMK, clone identification with VDJ Explorer, and Seurat clustering were all done in SeqGeq 1.6.0. A clone was considered non-expanded if it made up <1% of CD8 T cells, and considered a clonal expansion if it made up >2.5% of the sample. TCRdb handled the public reads itself, with Q25 trimming in fastp and clone calling in MiXCR, and kept productive beta chains. Every CDR3 protein is listed once, alongside the most common genes and DNA of its rows. The V and J calls follow TCRdb's processing rather than the paper's. Within this sample are around 21,000 distinct CDR3 sequences, with around 34% of them counted one time only. The ten most abundant clones make up 20% to 30% of the sample.

V is reduced by 1 base and J by 5 bases, leaving a spacing of 8 bases between them. The CDR3, from cysteine to phenylalanine, totals 13 residues. CDR3 DNA is the only sequence kept; it has 39 bases, read in frame from the first base. CDR1 is given as KGHSH and CDR2 as LQKENI, both from the germline V gene. Remarks on this clonotype: Which antigen it targets is not known. Base qualities are missing; no much larger clone stands one base away.

This specimen's time point label, interpreted: five sample-tagged time points from pre-transplant (day -1) to day 368 post-transplant, pooled. After thawing, PBMC were stimulated with a CMV IE-1 overlapping peptide library for 12 to 13 hours, with no transport inhibitors added. After thawing, cells were rested overnight and were then stimulated in R10 medium with CD28/CD49d costimulation. The IE-1 peptide library consisted of 15-amino-acid peptides overlapping by 11 amino acids. Each time point was barcoded using BD Single-Cell Multiplexing Kit Sample Tags, after which the barcoded samples were pooled and stained with oligo-conjugated anti-CD45RA plus sorting antibodies. A BD FACSAria III was used to sort CMV-responsive CD8+CD137+ and CD4+CD154+ T cells at 4-way purity. Blood samples were drawn into EDTA vacutainers and processed by Ficoll gradient within 1-24 hours.

Here the sequenced sample was CMV peptide-activated CD4+ and CD8+ T cells sorted from blood, taken at five time points, pooled. Explained via the paper, the cell subset or site label denotes: sorted CD8+CD137+ and CD4+CD154+ T cells after about 12 h CMV IE-1 peptide stimulation. The source of this sequence is a female donor who had a heart transplant and CMV viremia. Rearrangement joined TRBV18 to TRBJ1-1; no D gene is confidently identified. The bases are TGTGCCAGCTCACCACTAGCGGATACTGAAGCTTTCTTT. Its protein is CASSPLADTEAFF.